The 29 T cell receptor beta chains below come from one sample, sequenced in a study of CD8 T cells in ankylosing spondylitis. TCRdb reanalysed the 5' RACE reads using MiXCR and keeps one entry per CDR3 protein. The sample records 15,000 to 20,000 distinct CDR3 sequences, approximately 8% being singletons. Specimen: blood. These TCRs come from a male donor with ankylosing spondylitis or in good health (not recorded which).

Worth noting for this clonotype: The junction differs from germline at one of its ends, possibly a read error. The chain is built from TRBV11-3 and TRBJ2-3, with D possibly being TRBD1 (6 bases). Germline CDR1 is SGHNT and CDR2 is YENEEA. CDR3 length: 12 residues. This chain's CDR3 is CVSNNREDTQYF. The CDR3 DNA follows: TGTGTCAGCAACAACAGGGAGGATACGCAGTATTTT.

CDR3 in amino acids: CSVGSENTGELFF. DNA of the CDR3: TGCAGCGTTGGGTCAGAGAACACCGGGGAGCTGTTTTTT. The J gene is TRBJ2-2, the V gene TRBV29-1, with D unclear. Germline V gene lookup returns CDR1 SQVTM and CDR2 ANQGSEA. Trimming left V 4 bases short and J 1 base short, with 7 bases between. This CDR3 region has 13 residues.

The J gene is TRBJ2-5, the V gene TRBV7-3, with a tentative D call TRBD2 (7 bases). The germline gives CDR1 SGHTA, CDR2 FQGTGA. V gave up 5 bases and J gave up 4 bases, with 11 bases separating them. The CDR3 has 13 residues. The DNA for the CDR3 is TGTGCCAGCAGCCAAGGGGGGGCAGAGACCCAGTACTTC. It yields the protein CASSQGGAETQYF.

This clonotype was counted at least ten times. The rearrangement joins TRBV7-2 to TRBJ1-1; 7 bases map to TRBD1. Germline trimming cut 2 bases from V and 4 bases from J; bases unmatched to any gene: 4. The CDR3 covers 14 residues. Germline CDR1 and CDR2: SGHTA and FQGNSA. CDR3 amino acids: CASSLQGGSTEAFF. The DNA of the CDR3 is TGTGCCAGCAGCTTACAGGGGGGGAGCACTGAAGCTTTCTTT.

The table lists this clonotype with many counts. The gene calls are TRBV3-1 and TRBJ2-3; TRBD1 agrees at 10 bases. With V trimmed by 2 bases and J by 6 bases, 8 bases remained unmatched. Germline V gene sequence: CDR1 LGHDT, CDR2 YNNKEL (reference sequence). CDR3 length: 16 residues. The CDR3 region has the DNA TGTGCCAGCAGCCAAACCCGGGACAGGGGAGCGGATACGCAGTATTTT. Translation gives CASSQTRDRGADTQYF.

Ten or more counts support this clonotype. The chain employs TRBV7-9 and TRBJ2-3, with no clear D. The V and J ends lost 0 bases and 5 bases respectively, with 9 bases between them. Germline CDR1 SEHNR, CDR2 FQNEAQ (reference sequence). The CDR3 contains 14 residues. This chain's CDR3 is CASSLAGRVDTQYF. CDR3 DNA: TGTGCCAGCAGCTTAGCCGGCCGGGTAGATACGCAGTATTTT.

This clonotype has more than one count but fewer than ten. The genes are TRBV10-3 and TRBJ2-1, with 7 bases that match TRBD2. The V and J ends lost 6 bases and 10 bases, in that order; junction bases with no gene match: 12. This CDR3 region has 14 residues. From germline, CDR1 is ENHRY and CDR2 SYGVKD. CDR3 sequence (DNA): TGTGCCATCAGCACTAGCGTCCTCGCGGGGGAGCAGTTCTTC. This sequence encodes CAISTSVLAGEQFF.

In this sample, this clonotype turned up many times. The gene calls are TRBV6-2 or TRBV6-3 and TRBJ1-5; D is perhaps TRBD1 (5 bases). CDR1 MNHEY and CDR2 SVGEGT come from the germline V gene. The ends were cut back, 6 bases at V and 5 bases at J, with 17 bases in the middle. The CDR3 totals 15 residues. The CDR3, as DNA: TGTGCCAGCAGACCCGACAGATTGGGGGATCAGCCCCAGCATTTT. Encoded protein: CASRPDRLGDQPQHF.

This clonotype was counted many times. The chain employs TRBV5-5 and TRBJ2-3, with D possibly matching TRBD2 (6 bases). CDR1 and CDR2 (germline): SGHKS, YYEKEE (reference sequence). This CDR3 region has 13 residues. V lost 4 bases and J 10 bases, leaving 16 bases between the germline ends. CDR3: CASSAETSSAQYF. CDR3 DNA: TGTGCCAGCAGCGCCGAGACTAGTTCGGCGCAGTATTTT.

The sample holds a few counts of this clonotype. The chain employs TRBV29-1 and TRBJ2-6; D assignment may be TRBD1 or TRBD2 (5 bases each). Germline-derived CDR1 and CDR2 are SQVTM and ANQGSEA. V was trimmed by 4 bases and J by 2 bases, leaving 9 bases between them. The CDR3 runs 14 residues. The CDR3 sequence: CSVGDGAGANVLTF. The CDR3 nucleotides are TGCAGCGTTGGGGACGGGGCTGGGGCCAACGTCCTGACTTTC.

By its share, this clonotype is medium-sized. The chain couples TRBV7-2 to TRBJ2-2; D is tentatively TRBD1 or TRBD2 (5 bases each). The V and J ends lost 2 bases and 5 bases respectively, with 9 bases between them. The CDR3 consists of 14 residues. CDR1 is SGHTA and CDR2 is FQGNSA in the germline V gene. For the CDR3, the DNA is TGTGCCAGCAGCTTAACGGGGCGAACCGGGGAGCTGTTTTTT. This encodes CASSLTGRTGELFF. Full variable domain (missing parts from reference TRBV7-2 and TRBJ2-2): GAGVSQSPSNKVTEKGKDVELRCDPISGHTALYWYRQSLGQGLEFLIYFQGNSAPDKSGLPSDRFSAERTGGSVSTLTIQRTQQEDSAVYLCASSLTGRTGELFFGEGSRLTVL.

The V and J genes are TRBV21-1 and TRBJ2-1; the tabulated D call, TRBD2, remains unverified against the DNA. TRBV21-1 is labeled a pseudogene. The CDR3 runs 19 residues. The DNA for the CDR3 is TGTGCCAGCAGCAAAATCCGCGGCAGGGACGTAGCAATGGCGAATGAGCAGTTCTTC. Residues: CASSKIRGRDVAMANEQFF.

There are many counts of this clonotype. V usage is TRBV12-3 or TRBV12-4 and J usage is TRBJ1-4, with 8 bases matching TRBD1. The CDR3 is 15 amino acids. The J segment lost 7 bases and the V segment lost 5 bases, leaving 9 bases of the junction unmatched. CDR3 DNA: TGTGCCAGCAGTCCCCGGACAGGGTCGGGTGAAAAACTGTTTTTT. As protein: CASSPRTGSGEKLFF.

This clonotype showed up many times. The chain joins TRBV7-6 to TRBJ1-4; D not resolved. Germline V CDR1 and CDR2: SGHVS, FNYEAQ. The CDR3 totals 13 residues. The V end was cut by 4 bases, the J end by 5 bases, with 8 bases between. The CDR3 DNA reads TGTGCCAGCAGCTCCCGGGCAAATGAAAAACTGTTTTTT. Encoded protein: CASSSRANEKLFF.

The chain combines TRBV5-5 with TRBJ2-6; no reliable D call. Germline-derived CDR1 and CDR2 are SGHKS and YYEKEE (reference sequence). This CDR3 is 13 amino acids long. V gave up 5 bases and J gave up 3 bases, with 6 bases separating them. The CDR3 spells CASRMGGANVLTF. CDR3 DNA sequence: TGTGCCAGCAGGATGGGTGGGGCCAACGTCCTGACTTTC. The complete variable domain, with remaining parts taken from reference TRBV5-5 and TRBJ2-6, reads DAGVTQSPTHLIKTRGQQVTLRCSPISGHKSVSWYQQVLGQGPQFIFQYYEKEERGRGNFPDRFSARQFPNYSSELNVNALLLGDSALYLCASRMGGANVLTFGAGSRLTVL.

This clonotype was counted at least ten times. The chain is built from TRBV10-3 and TRBJ2-2; 7 bases are a match to TRBD1. Trimming at V came to 5 bases and at J to 0 bases, leaving 3 bases not matched to a gene. Germline values: CDR1 ENHRY, CDR2 SYGVKD. The CDR3 has 15 residues. CDR3 DNA: TGTGCCATCAGTACCGGGACAGCGAACACCGGGGAGCTGTTTTTT. Translated, it gives CAISTGTANTGELFF.

This clonotype has at least ten counts. This chain links TRBV6-5 with TRBJ2-3; 11 bases agree with TRBD2. J was trimmed by 4 bases and V by 0 bases; bases with no gene match: 6. Germline CDR1 MNHEY, CDR2 SVGAGI. The CDR3 consists of 17 residues. The CDR3: CASSYSVALAGADTQYF. In nucleotides, the CDR3 is TGTGCCAGCAGTTACTCAGTGGCACTAGCGGGAGCAGATACGCAGTATTTT.

This clonotype was seen ten or more times. The chain links TRBV6-1 to TRBJ2-1; D remains ambiguous. V was trimmed by 2 bases and J by 7 bases, leaving 6 bases between them. The CDR3 totals 12 residues. Germline CDR1 and CDR2: MNHNS and SASEGT. The CDR3 here is CASSEIGNEQFF. Written as DNA, the CDR3 is TGTGCCAGCAGTGAAATCGGGAATGAGCAGTTCTTC.

This clonotype was seen a handful of times. This chain links TRBV10-3 with TRBJ2-2; 8 nucleotides agree with TRBD2. The CDR3 runs to 15 residues. The V segment lost 7 bases and the J segment 8 bases; nucleotides outside the gene matches: 12. CDR1 is ENHRY, CDR2 SYGVKD, per germline. In DNA form, the CDR3 reads TGTGCCATCACTGGCCGGGAGGGCTCTATGGGGGAGCTGTTTTTT. Translating gives CAITGREGSMGELFF.

This clonotype was seen many times. This chain joins TRBV7-3 and TRBJ2-7; 8 bases line up with TRBD2. Germline V CDR1 and CDR2: SGHTA, FQGTGA. The CDR3 has 13 amino acids. The V gene end was trimmed by 5 bases and the J gene end by 3 bases; junction bases not matched to a gene: 3. CDR3: CASSPSGSYEQYF. The CDR3 bases are TGTGCCAGCAGCCCCAGCGGGAGCTACGAGCAGTACTTC.

This clonotype was detected many times. The chain employs TRBV6-2 or TRBV6-3 and TRBJ2-2, with a tentative D call TRBD1 (6 bases). Germline V gene lookup returns CDR1 MNHEY and CDR2 SVGEGT. The CDR3 totals 14 residues. Trimming removed 4 bases at V and 7 bases at J, with 13 bases between. CDR3 nucleotide sequence: TGTGCCAGCAGTTCAACAGGGTTGGTCGGGGAGCTGTTTTTT. Its protein product is CASSSTGLVGELFF.

This clonotype has a count of ten or more. This sequence joins TRBV12-3 or TRBV12-4 and TRBJ2-3; no clear D gene. V gave up 6 bases and J gave up 6 bases, with 16 bases separating them. The CDR3 runs 14 residues. CDR3 bases: TGTGCCAGCAGGAGTATCCCCCAGGAGGATACGCAGTATTTT. This encodes CASRSIPQEDTQYF.

The CDR3 spells CASSQDPGDEKLFF. For the CDR3, the DNA is TGCGCCAGCAGCCAAGATCCAGGGGATGAAAAACTGTTTTTT. V usage is TRBV4-3 and J usage is TRBJ1-4; D possibly corresponds to TRBD1 (6 bases). Per the germline V gene, CDR1 is LGHNA and CDR2 is YSLEER. The CDR3 is 14 amino acids. Deletions cut 0 bases from V and 6 bases from J, with 8 bases between.

The sample holds many counts of this clonotype. V is TRBV28 and J is TRBJ2-6; 7 bases are shared with TRBD1. The trim removed 6 bases at V and 2 bases at J, leaving 7 bases unmatched. This CDR3 has 16 residues. CDR1 and CDR2 from the germline V gene are MDHEN and SYDVKM. CDR3 sequence (DNA): TGTGCCAGCAGGCAAGACAGGGTAGCTGGGGCCAACGTCCTGACTTTC. It specifies CASRQDRVAGANVLTF. The full variable domain, rest sourced from reference TRBV28 and TRBJ2-6, is DVKVTQSSRYLVKRTGEKVFLECVQDMDHENMFWYRQDPGLGLRLIYFSYDVKMKEKGDIPEGYSVSREKKERFSLILESASTNQTSMYLCASRQDRVAGANVLTFGAGSRLTVL.

This chain uses TRBV10-3 with TRBJ2-5; 7 bases line up with TRBD1. The CDR3 consists of 15 residues. The germline V gene has CDR1 ENHRY and CDR2 SYGVKD. J was trimmed by 3 bases and V by 0 bases; bases with no gene match: 4. The CDR3 nucleotides are TGTGCCATCAGTGAGTCGGGACAGCTCAAAGAGACCCAGTACTTC. This encodes CAISESGQLKETQYF.

This chain uses TRBV20-1 with TRBJ1-4, with no clear D. In germline, CDR1 is DFQATT, CDR2 SNEGSKA (reference sequence). V lost 4 bases to trimming and J lost 6 bases, with 12 bases between them. This CDR3 region has 13 residues. In DNA form, the CDR3 reads TGCAGTGCTAAAGGCTGGGGTGATGAAAAACTGTTTTTT. Protein: CSAKGWGDEKLFF.

Ten or more counts support this clonotype. The chain is built from TRBV9 and TRBJ2-2; tentative D call: TRBD1 (6 bases). CDR1 is SGDLS, CDR2 YYNGEE, per germline. The CDR3 consists of 16 residues. Trimming removed 3 bases from V and 0 bases from J, with 12 bases in between. As DNA, the CDR3 is TGTGCCAGCAGCGAGGACAGTAGGGCGAACACCGGGGAGCTGTTTTTT. It is translated as CASSEDSRANTGELFF.

The table lists this clonotype with many counts. The rearrangement joins TRBV20-1 to TRBJ1-1; unclear D gene. Germline lookup yields CDR1 DFQATT and CDR2 SNEGSKA (reference sequence). V gave up 3 bases and J gave up 1 base, with 12 bases separating them. This CDR3 is built from 14 residues. CDR3 DNA: TGCAGTGCTAGCGTCCGTGATTGGAACACTGAAGCTTTCTTT. Translated, it gives CSASVRDWNTEAFF.

This clonotype has more than one count but fewer than ten. V and J are TRBV5-6 and TRBJ2-2; 7 nucleotides match TRBD1. This CDR3 has 15 amino acids. V shed 5 bases, J shed 1 base, and the junction held 5 bases outside the gene matches. In germline, CDR1 is SGHDT, CDR2 YYEEEE. This CDR3 reads CASRGTALNTGELFF. CDR3 bases: TGTGCCAGCAGGGGGACAGCGTTGAACACCGGGGAGCTGTTTTTT.